The sequence of this T cell receptor beta chain was determined in a study of cytomegalovirus exposure and HLA in healthy donors (TCRdb year 2017). In terms of the full investigation: An earlier analysis of about 530 of the donors reported over 250 Gb of sequence data and 95 million to 140 million unique TCR beta sequences obtained from around 180 million T cells. An early release that covered 640 HLA-typed donors contained around 300 gigabases of sequencing data and 85 million to 100 million unique TCR sequences. Among the approximately 400 genotyped donors, around 81% belonged to the genetic ancestry cluster associated with self-reported Caucasian donors. The study aimed to test whether signatures of past pathogen exposure could be identified by cataloging public T cell receptors. The study used immunosequencing to profile the T cell repertoires of approximately 640 subjects and linked those repertoires to cytomegalovirus serostatus. A separate validation cohort of 100 to 150 different subjects was used in addition to the approximately 700-subject first cohort. To predict cytomegalovirus infection status, the study brought together high-throughput TCR immunosequencing, statistical association of individual TCRs with disease status, and machine learning. To study patterns of TCR occurrence, a later analysis re-analyzed previously published TCR beta repertoires from 550 to 800 donors and added high-resolution HLA genotyping. The later analysis used no new phenotypic data to find candidate immune exposures, relying instead on TCR beta sequences and their occurrence across donors. An earlier analysis of some 600 of the donors applied high-throughput TCR beta sequencing to assess whether each TCR beta V gene segment acted as functional or pseudogenic. Donor age, sex, ethnicity and CMV serostatus were compiled together with the repertoire data. In a later genetic analysis, genome-wide SNP genotypes for 398 of the 666 donors were used, and that subset was treated as a discovery cohort. All discovery cohort repertoires had been generated on a single sequencing platform. HLA typing covered class I and class II loci at four-digit resolution. The number of donors typed differed by locus, with 629-630 for A, B, C, DRB1 and DQB1, about 500 for DQA1, approximately 580 for DPA1, and some 470 for DPB1. Roughly five DR-DQ haplotypes were treated as single units for association and clustering because of strong linkage in the cohort. Among 398 genotyped donors of the cohort, an average of around 240,000 unique TCR beta nucleotide sequences were sequenced per donor, around 20% of them non-productive.

Based on the germline V gene, the CDR1 and CDR2 sequences are SGHRS and YFSETQ. V is pruned by 0 bases and J by 0 bases, leaving 3 bases of the junction without a gene match. From the cysteine up to the phenylalanine, the CDR3 has a length of 16 residues. Only the CDR3 DNA stays, 48 bases, in frame from base 1. The cohort comprised 550 to 700 healthy bone marrow donors. At the time of sampling, every cohort member was nominally healthy, though immune exposures that went unrecorded were likely present. The donor tested CMV seronegative and was one of the 352 seronegative cohort members. Each donor provided a peripheral blood sample, and peripheral blood mononuclear cells were used for TCR beta sequencing. Genomic DNA was extracted from the blood cell samples with the Qiagen DNeasy Blood Extraction Kit. Summary of the overall study and its limitations: The only immune exposure information available for the cohort was CMV serostatus. A later analysis found that HLA-associated TCR beta chains were more clonally expanded and had lower generation probabilities than equally common non-associated chains. A cluster of highly shared sequence variants was judged likely to represent a technical artifact of the sequencing pipeline. A further reported finding was that TCR beta sequences accurately predicted the HLA-A and HLA-B alleles for most subjects in the first cohort. According to a later genetic analysis, donors in an Asian-associated ancestry cluster had fewer N-insertions in productive TCRs than the approximately 610-donor mean. Roughly uniform sequencing depth across donors was assumed in presence/absence analyses, although this assumption may not hold. Assigning TCR associations to individual alleles was difficult when HLA alleles, especially DR and DQ, strongly co-occurred. In both the original and validation cohorts, the classifier was reported to diagnose cytomegalovirus status with high specificity and sensitivity. At a false discovery rate of 0.05, a later analysis linked 16,000 or so TCR beta sequences to specific HLA alleles. Because the 87-base-pair reads could not distinguish some IMGT-functional V segments, including TRBV6-2 and TRBV6-3, those segments were excluded. Over 15 rarely observed V segments, including chromosome 9 orphons, were excluded from the earlier analysis of a few hundred of the donors because counts were too low. A later analysis reported that several top co-occurrence clusters appeared linked to parvovirus B19, influenza, CMV and Epstein-Barr virus. A few of the identified cytomegalovirus-associated TCR beta chains were confirmed in vitro to be specific for cytomegalovirus antigens. According to a later analysis, most CMV-associated TCR beta chains appeared to be HLA-restricted, and the HLA associations seemed to be driven largely by CMV exposure. In a later analysis, the rate of TCR association differed among HLA loci, with DRB1 alleles having the most associated TCRs and HLA-C alleles having the fewest. According to the authors, the approach could potentially be generalized to other disease states and immunological phenotypes. Linkage disequilibrium might explain the correlated functional status among segregating V segments, but an unknown experimental factor could not be excluded. A total of roughly 160 TCR beta chains were listed by the study as associated with cytomegalovirus. Most TCR sequences were seen in very few donors, while some public TCRs were found in many individuals. In an earlier analysis of 587 of the donors, most TCR beta V segments appeared in productive rearrangements about 87% or about 30% of the time, broadly matching IMGT annotations. HLA typing was unavailable for some donors at each locus, so association tests used only the typed subset. This cohort had only TCR beta chains sequenced, and the lack of alpha or paired-chain data limited which features could be detected. A later genetic analysis associated a missense DCLRE1C variant with V-gene and J-gene trimming of TCR beta chains, and an independent cohort replicated the association.

On this clone: Its antigen remains unidentified. No base quality values were provided; no much bigger clone lies one nucleotide off. The same CDR3 is also encoded by other DNA sequences in this sample.

Libraries were built with the immunoSEQ multiplex PCR assay. For the multiplex PCR, a mixture combining 60 forward primers for TCR Vbeta segments and 13 reverse primers for TCR Jbeta segments was used. A multiplex PCR assay on genomic DNA amplified the CDR3 region of rearranged TCR beta genes. The Illumina HiSeq System was used to sequence the amplified TCR beta libraries as 87-base-pair reads. The study's own analysis went as follows. In a later analysis, tens of millions of unique TCR beta chains were counted across the approximately 640 repertoires, and roughly 11 million of these chains were shared by at least two donors. Raw reads were error-corrected and collapsed into unique sequences with a nearest-neighbor algorithm that merged closely related sequences to remove PCR and sequencing errors. To assign V, D and J gene segments, CDR3 sequences were aligned to IMGT reference sequences. For a sequence to be retained, a match of at least six nucleotides was required to both a V gene segment and a J gene segment. A rearrangement was called productive if the CDR3 had no stop codons and remained in frame with V and J, and every other rearrangement was called non-productive. CDR3 was defined by IMGT convention, running from the second conserved V-encoded cysteine to the conserved J-encoded phenylalanine. In an earlier analysis of 550 to 650 of the donors, sequences lacking an unambiguous match to a single V gene segment were excluded. An earlier analysis of several hundred of the donors called V segments functional above 56.7% productive rearrangements and segregating when the between-donor standard deviation exceeded 5%. A statistical classification framework was developed to diagnose cytomegalovirus status using the catalog of TCR beta chain sequences. A later analysis assigned V and J genes by comparing TCR nucleotide sequences with IMGT/GENE-DB human TR gene sequences. In a later analysis, CDR3 sequences and most-parsimonious VDJ recombination scenarios were assigned using the TCRdist pipeline. A later analysis defined each TCR beta chain by its CDR3 amino acid sequence plus V-gene family, and excluded reads lacking a unique V-gene family. In a later analysis, 500 to 650 highly shared, low-generation-probability nucleotide sequences were removed to address suspected cross-contamination and a sequencing artifact. For each public chain, a later analysis derived a clonal expansion index from normalized ranks of inferred template counts within each repertoire. In a later analysis, generation probabilities were computed with a VDJ recombination model fitted to out-of-frame rearrangements, and the resulting probabilities were checked against IGoR. In a later analysis, hypergeometric tests were used to score TCR-TCR, TCR-HLA and TCR-CMV co-occurrence, with a repertoire-size bias correction applied to TCR pairs. A later analysis estimated false discovery rates by permuting HLA or CMV assignments 20 times. In a later analysis, co-occurring TCRs were grouped using DBSCAN, and TCRdist sequence similarity was added for clustering within HLA-allele-positive subsets. Repertoires with fewer than 30,000 or more than 120,000 public chains, plus five repertoires with anomalous nucleotide sharing, were excluded from co-occurrence clustering. This immuneACCESS table, as held by TCRdb, lists in-frame sequences with V and J called but not all clones. Of the missing ones, under half trace to an unresolved V gene in checked studies; the others have no known cause. D and trimming were read from the DNA, whereas the V and J calls and clone size are those reported in that table. The sample table shows about 170,000 clones, and around 62% are seen once. The ten largest clones represent roughly 2.9% of the sample.

Recombination joined TRBV5-1 with TRBJ2-1, and 7 junction bases match TRBD2. What was sequenced was PBMCs. The clonotype was recovered from a man aged 35 to 55 in good health and CMV-seronegative. The CDR3 protein: CASSLGGGGSYNEQFF. The DNA is TGCGCCAGCAGCTTGGGTGGGGGGGGCTCCTACAATGAGCAGTTCTTC.